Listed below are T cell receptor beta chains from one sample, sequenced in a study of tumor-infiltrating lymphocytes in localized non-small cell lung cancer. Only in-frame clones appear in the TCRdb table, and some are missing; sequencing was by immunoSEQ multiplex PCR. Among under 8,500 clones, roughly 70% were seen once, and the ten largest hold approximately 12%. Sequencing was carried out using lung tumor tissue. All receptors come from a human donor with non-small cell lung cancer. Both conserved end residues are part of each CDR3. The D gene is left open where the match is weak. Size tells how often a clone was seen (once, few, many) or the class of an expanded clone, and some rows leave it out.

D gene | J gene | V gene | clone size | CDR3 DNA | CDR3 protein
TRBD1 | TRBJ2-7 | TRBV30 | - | TGTGCCTGGAAAGACAGGGGCTACGAGCAGTACTTC | CAWKDRGYEQYF
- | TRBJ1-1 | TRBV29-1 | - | TGCAGCGTTGAAGAAGGCCCCCGGGAGGGAAGGGTCACTGAAGCTTTCTTT | CSVEEGPREGRVTEAFF
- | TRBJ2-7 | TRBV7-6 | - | TGTGCCACCGCGGGACTTAATCCCTACGAGCAGTACTTC | CATAGLNPYEQYF
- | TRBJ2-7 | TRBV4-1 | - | TGCGCCAGCAGCCAAGATAGTACAGGCTACTACGAGCAGTACTTC | CASSQDSTGYYEQYF
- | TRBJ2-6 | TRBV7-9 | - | TGTGCCAGCAGCTTTAACGGATTGGGCGTCCTGACTTTC | CASSFNGLGVLTF
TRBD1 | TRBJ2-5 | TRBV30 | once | TGTGCCTGGAGTGCGGGACAGGGGAACCAAGAGACCCAGTACTTC | CAWSAGQGNQETQYF
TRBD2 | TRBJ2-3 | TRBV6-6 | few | TGTGCCAGCCGTATGTCGGGAGGGGGGACAGATACGCAGTATTTT | CASRMSGGGTDTQYF
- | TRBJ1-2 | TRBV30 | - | TGTGCCTGTACTTTTGGGGGGAACTATGGCTACACCTTC | CACTFGGNYGYTF
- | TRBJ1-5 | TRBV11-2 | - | TGTGCCAGCAGCCTCAATTTCAATCAGCCCCAGCATTTT | CASSLNFNQPQHF
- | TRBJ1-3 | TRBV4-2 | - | TGTGCCAGCAGTCAACAGGGCCTCTCTGGAAACACCATATATTTT | CASSQQGLSGNTIYF
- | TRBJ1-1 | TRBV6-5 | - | TGTGCCAGCAGTTACTTGTCCGCAGGAAGAGGGACTGAAGCTTTCTTT | CASSYLSAGRGTEAFF
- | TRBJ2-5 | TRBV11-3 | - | TGTGCCAGCAGCTTTTCACGGGTCCAAGAGACCCAGTACTTC | CASSFSRVQETQYF
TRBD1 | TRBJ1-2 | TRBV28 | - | TGTGCCAGCAGTTCCGGGACAGGCAGTGGGGAAAGCACCTTC | CASSSGTGSGESTF
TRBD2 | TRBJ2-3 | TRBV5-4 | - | TGTGCCAGCAGCCAACAAGCGGGGGTCCGCACAGATACGCAGTATTTT | CASSQQAGVRTDTQYF
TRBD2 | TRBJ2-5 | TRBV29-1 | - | TGCAGCGTGGGCCCGGGACTAGAAGAGACCCAGTACTTC | CSVGPGLEETQYF
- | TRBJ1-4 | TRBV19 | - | TGTGCCAGTAGCCCCGGGCCGTCAACTAATGAAAAACTGTTTTTT | CASSPGPSTNEKLFF
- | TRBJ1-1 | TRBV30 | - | TGTGCCGCCTGCCCAATGGGGAAAGTGAACACTGAAGCTTTCTTT | CAACPMGKVNTEAFF
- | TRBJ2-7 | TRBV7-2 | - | TGTGCCAGCAGCTTCGGTGTCACGGTTCGGGAGCAGTACTTC | CASSFGVTVREQYF
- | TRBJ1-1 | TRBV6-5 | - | TGTGCCAGCAGTCGACCGGGGGAGAAGTCCGAAGCTTTCTTT | CASSRPGEKSEAFF
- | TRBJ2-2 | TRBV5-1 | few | TGCGCCAGCAGCTTGTCTGGGGCGAACACCGGGGAGCTGTTTTTT | CASSLSGANTGELFF
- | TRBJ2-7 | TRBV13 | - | TGTGCCAGCAGCTTAAAGGAAGGGACCTACGAGCAGTACTTC | CASSLKEGTYEQYF
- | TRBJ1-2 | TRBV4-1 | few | TGCGCCAGCAGCCAAGATGATGGGACGGGGCCATATGGCTACACCTTC | CASSQDDGTGPYGYTF
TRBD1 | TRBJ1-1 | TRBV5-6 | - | TGTGCCAGCAGCCGGGACAGGGTGAACACTGAAGCTTTCTTT | CASSRDRVNTEAFF
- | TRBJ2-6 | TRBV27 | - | TGTGCCAGCAGTATATCTGGGGCCAACGTCCTGACTTTC | CASSISGANVLTF
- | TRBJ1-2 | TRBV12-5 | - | TGTGCTAGTGGTTTGAAAGAGGTTCGCGGCTACACCTTC | CASGLKEVRGYTF
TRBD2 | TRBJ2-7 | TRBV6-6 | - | TGTGCCAGCAGTGGGACTAGTGGTGAGCAGTACTTC | CASSGTSGEQYF
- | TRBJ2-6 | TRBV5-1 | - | TGCGCCAGCAGCTTGGGACTATCCGGGGCCAACGTCCTGACTTTC | CASSLGLSGANVLTF
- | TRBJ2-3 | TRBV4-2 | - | TGTGCCAGCAGCCACCCACAGGGCCCCGCAAGCACAGATACGCAGTATTTT | CASSHPQGPASTDTQYF
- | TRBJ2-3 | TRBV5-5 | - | TGTGCCAGCAGCTTAGAAGGTACGCAGTATTTT | CASSLEGTQYF
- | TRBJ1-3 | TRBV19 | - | TGTGCCAGTAGTGACACATCGACTGGAAACACCATATATTTT | CASSDTSTGNTIYF
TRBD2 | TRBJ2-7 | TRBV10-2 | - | TGCGCCAGCAGTGATTTGGCGGGAGGGACCTACGAGCAGTACTTC | CASSDLAGGTYEQYF
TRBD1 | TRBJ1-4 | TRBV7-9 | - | TGTGCCTCCAAGGACAGGGACTTCGAAAAACTGTTTTTT | CASKDRDFEKLFF
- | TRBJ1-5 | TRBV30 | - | TGTGCCTGGAGTGTACAGGGAGATCAGCCCCAGCATTTT | CAWSVQGDQPQHF
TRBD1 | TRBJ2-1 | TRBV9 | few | TGTGCCAGCAGCGTAAGGGACAGGGCTTACAATGAGCAGTTCTTC | CASSVRDRAYNEQFF
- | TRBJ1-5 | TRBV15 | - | TGTGCCACCAGCAGAGGAGAAGGGGGGAGGAGGAATCAGCCCCAGCATTTT | CATSRGEGGRRNQPQHF
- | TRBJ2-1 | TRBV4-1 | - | TGCGCCAGCAGCCAAGATGGGGGAGAGGTTTGGAATGAGCAGTTCTTC | CASSQDGGEVWNEQFF
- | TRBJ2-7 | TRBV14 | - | TGTGCCAGCAGTTGGACGAGCTCCTACGAGCAGTACTTC | CASSWTSSYEQYF
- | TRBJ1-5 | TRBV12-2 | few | TGTGCAAGTCGCTTAGCGCGGACAGGGTGTCGTCAGCCCCAGCATTTT | CASRLARTGCRQPQHF
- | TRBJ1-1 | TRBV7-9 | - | TGTGCCAGCAGCCCCCGGGGCGTGGTGGGCACTGAAGCTTTCTTT | CASSPRGVVGTEAFF
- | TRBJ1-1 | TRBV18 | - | TGTGCCAGCTCTCAGGGAGGTAACACTGAAGCTTTCTTT | CASSQGGNTEAFF
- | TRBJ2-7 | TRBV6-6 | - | TGTGCCAGCAGCCTCGACGGGCCGAGCTACGAGCAGTACTTC | CASSLDGPSYEQYF
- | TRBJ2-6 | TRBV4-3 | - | TGCGCCAGCAGCCCCCAGACCTCTAGCTCTGGGGCCAACGTCCTGACTTTC | CASSPQTSSSGANVLTF
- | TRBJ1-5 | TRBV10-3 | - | TGTGCCATCAGTGAGTCGTTGGGGGCGTCCCAGCCCCAGCATTTT | CAISESLGASQPQHF
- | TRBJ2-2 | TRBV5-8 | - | TGTGCCAGCAGCTTTTGGTCTAACGGGGAGCTGTTTTTT | CASSFWSNGELFF
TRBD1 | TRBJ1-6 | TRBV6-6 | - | TGTGCCAGCAGTTACACCACAGGGGTTACACCCCTCCACTTT | CASSYTTGVTPLHF
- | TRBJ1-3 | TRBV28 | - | TGTGCCAGCAGTGTTCCGTGGGGATCAGCCGGAAACACCATATATTTT | CASSVPWGSAGNTIYF
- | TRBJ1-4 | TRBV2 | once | TGTGCCAGCAGCCTCCGGGCCTTGGGTGAAAAACTGTTTTTT | CASSLRALGEKLFF